The sequence of this T cell receptor beta chain was determined in a study of blood T cell repertoires in COVID-19. This CDR3 has 16 amino acids. V lost 5 bases, J lost 8 bases, and 14 bases stayed unmatched. CDR1 and CDR2 (germline): SEHNR, FQNEAQ (reference sequence). Profiled with immunoSEQ multiplex PCR; TCRdb holds only in-frame clones, not every one. This table has under 300,000 clones, roughly 81% appearing once. Within 2 weeks of study entry, exposed participants had contacted a PCR-confirmed or clinician-diagnosed COVID-19 case. The specimen was PBMCs or T cells enriched from blood (not recorded which). This sequence originates from a woman aged 50 to 60 who had been exposed to COVID-19. The chain combines TRBV7-9 with TRBJ2-1; TRBD1 matches at 8 bases. The CDR3 DNA reads as TGTGCCAGCAGCGGGGCCGGAGGACAGGGAGTCGATGAGCAGTTCTTC. It encodes CASSGAGGQGVDEQFF.